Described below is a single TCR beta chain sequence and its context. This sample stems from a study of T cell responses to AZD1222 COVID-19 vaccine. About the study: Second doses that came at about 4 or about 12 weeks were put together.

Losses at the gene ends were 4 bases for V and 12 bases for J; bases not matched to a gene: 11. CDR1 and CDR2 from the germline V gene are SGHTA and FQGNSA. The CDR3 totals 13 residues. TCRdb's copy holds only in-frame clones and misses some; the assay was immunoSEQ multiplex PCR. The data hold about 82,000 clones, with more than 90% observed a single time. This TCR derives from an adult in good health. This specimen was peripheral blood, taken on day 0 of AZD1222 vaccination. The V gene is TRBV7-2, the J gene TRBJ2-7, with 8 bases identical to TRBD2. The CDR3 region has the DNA TGTGCCAGCAGCTCCGGACTAGCCGGACTTCCGTACTTC. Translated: CASSSGLAGLPYF.